Listed below are T cell receptor beta chains from one sample, sequenced in a study of blood T cell repertoires in COVID-19. Some clones are missing from TCRdb's copy, which holds only in-frame ones; the method was immunoSEQ multiplex PCR. This table has about 160,000 clones, around 86% appearing once. Sequenced input: peripheral blood. The source is an older man with acute or convalescent COVID-19. Each CDR3 is given with its conserved first and last residue. Size is omitted from some rows. Given values are once, few, many or a class for expanded clones.

>TRBV16|NA|15
CASSQSVPGNQPQHF
>TRBV10-3|few|16
CAISEGAGVTGDTQYF
>TRBV2|NA|16
CASSETRSRGRDTQYF
>TRBV29-1|NA|14
CSVEGQGTGEKLFF
>TRBV11-3|NA|13
CASSSNRDTEAFF
>TRBV7-6|NA|17
CASSPLGTSGGSDTQYF
>TRBV10-3|NA|13
CAISDSSGAEAFF
>TRBV6-6|NA|12
CASSYSSGPVFF
>TRBV7-8|NA|15
CASSLGPEDYNEQFF
>TRBV5-6|NA|15
CASSLGTVGATEAFF
>TRBV3-1/TRBV3-2|NA|14
CASSLAGDSNEQFF
>TRBV30|NA|17
CAWRPFDRGSYNSPLHF
>TRBV7-2|NA|15
CASSPRDRGGETQYF
>TRBV5-1|NA|14
CASSEDSLIYGYTF
>TRBV6-5|NA|14
CASSRTGKDTEAFF
>TRBV24-1|NA|16
CATSDGAVQVQETQYF
>TRBV6-6|NA|18
CASSHSPGLAGGPNEQFF
>TRBV28|NA|15
CASSSGTVPNYGYTF
>TRBV28|once|12
CASSALENEQFF
>TRBV5-1|once|16
CASSLLTGMNTGELFF
>TRBV3-1/TRBV3-2|NA|15
CASSQDLAAQETQYF
>TRBV5-1|NA|15
CASSLEGGRAYEQYF
>TRBV6-5|NA|15
CASRQGQESNYGYTF
>TRBV11-1|NA|16
CASRSTGTGEAYEQYF
>TRBV2|once|13
CASSESPDGGYTF
>TRBV29-1|NA|12
CSVEAGYYGYTF
>TRBV27|once|16
CASSSLSGRALFEQFF
>TRBV7-9|NA|11
CASSFGRTYTF
>TRBV6-4|NA|14
CASSEMGGVNEQFF
>TRBV27|NA|12
CASSAVNTEAFF
>TRBV7-9|NA|14
CASSPGQGIEKLFF
>TRBV5-1|NA|14
CASSLADSRFEQFF
>TRBV24-1|NA|16
CATSDLTGTFGETQYF
>TRBV28|NA|14
CASLIPGGFYGYTF
>TRBV5-1|NA|14
CASSQNGGTGELFF
>TRBV4-1|few|16
CASSQDPGQLNNEQFF
>TRBV14|NA|13
CASSLQGYTEAFF
>TRBV5-6|NA|15
CASSLAAGGAETQYF
>TRBV7-9|NA|15
CASSLEAGTNYGYTF
>TRBV6-2/TRBV6-3|NA|16
CASSWEVQGYYNEQFF
>TRBV5-6|once|13
CASSAAAKNIQYF
>TRBV18|NA|13
CASSPFRSDEQFF
>TRBV5-1|NA|15
CASSLVGQVGGELFF
>TRBV2|NA|14
CASSESGADYGYTF
>TRBV5-1|NA|15
CASSLGGGDTGELFF
>TRBV5-1|NA|14
CASSLGAVGREQYF
>TRBV14|NA|14
CASSQPGGRSTQYF
>TRBV2|NA|13
CASSEDRAYEQYF
>TRBV10-2|NA|13
CASRLAGTGELFF
>TRBV18|NA|18
CASSPPRGGEPSTDTQYF
>TRBV10-3|few|13
CAIRDRVDSPLHF
>TRBV12-5|NA|13
CASGFAGVETQYF
>TRBV2|NA|15
CASSEGAGRNQPQHF
>TRBV10-3|NA|17
CAISESAGQGLSYEQYF
>TRBV5-6|NA|17
CASSLVLREANTDTQYF
>TRBV7-8|NA|19
CASSLIGGRGRISNQPQHF
>TRBV18|NA|14
CASSPRAANEKLFF
>TRBV9|NA|13
CASSVGPASEAFF
>TRBV19|NA|15
CASSTQGAFGTEAFF
>TRBV5-4|NA|16
CASSSGAGGPYNEQFF